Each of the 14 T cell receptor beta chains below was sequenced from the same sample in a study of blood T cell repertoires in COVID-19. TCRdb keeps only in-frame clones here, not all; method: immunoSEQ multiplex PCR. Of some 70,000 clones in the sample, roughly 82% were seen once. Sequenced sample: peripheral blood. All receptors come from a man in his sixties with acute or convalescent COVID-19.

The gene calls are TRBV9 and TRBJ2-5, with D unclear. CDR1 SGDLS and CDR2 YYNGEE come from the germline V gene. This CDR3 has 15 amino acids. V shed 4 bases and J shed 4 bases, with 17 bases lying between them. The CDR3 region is CASSKDGYSGETQYF. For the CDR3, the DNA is TGTGCCAGCAGCAAAGACGGGTATTCTGGAGAGACCCAGTACTTC.

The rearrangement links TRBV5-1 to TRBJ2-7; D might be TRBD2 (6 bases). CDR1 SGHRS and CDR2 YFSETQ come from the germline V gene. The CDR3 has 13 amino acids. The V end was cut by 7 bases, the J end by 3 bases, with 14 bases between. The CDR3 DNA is TGCGCCAGCTCACCGGAGGGTATCTACGAGCAGTACTTC. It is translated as CASSPEGIYEQYF.

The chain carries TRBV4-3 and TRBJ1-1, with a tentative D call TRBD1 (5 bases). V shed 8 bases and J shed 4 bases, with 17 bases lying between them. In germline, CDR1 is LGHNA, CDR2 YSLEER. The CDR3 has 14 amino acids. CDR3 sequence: CASAPAGRGTEAFF. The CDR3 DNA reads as TGCGCCAGCGCCCCAGCAGGGAGGGGCACTGAAGCTTTCTTT.

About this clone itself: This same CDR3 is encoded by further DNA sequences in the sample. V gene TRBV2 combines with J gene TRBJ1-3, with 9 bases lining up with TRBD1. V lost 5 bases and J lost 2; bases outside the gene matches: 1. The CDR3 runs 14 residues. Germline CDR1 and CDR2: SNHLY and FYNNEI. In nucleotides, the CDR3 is TGTGCCAGCAGTCGGGACAGGGCTGGAAACACCATATATTTT. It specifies CASSRDRAGNTIYF.

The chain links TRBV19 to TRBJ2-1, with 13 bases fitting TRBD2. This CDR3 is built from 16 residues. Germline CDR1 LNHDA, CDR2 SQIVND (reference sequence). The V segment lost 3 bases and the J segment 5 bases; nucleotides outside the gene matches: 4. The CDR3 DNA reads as TGTGCCAGTAGTATCGCGGGGACTAGCGGGGACAATGAGCAGTTCTTC. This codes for CASSIAGTSGDNEQFF.

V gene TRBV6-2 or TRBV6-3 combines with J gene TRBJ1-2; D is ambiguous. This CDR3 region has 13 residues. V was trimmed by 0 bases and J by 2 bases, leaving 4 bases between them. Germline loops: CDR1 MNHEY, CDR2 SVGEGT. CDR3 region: CASSYSYNYGYTF. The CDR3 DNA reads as TGTGCCAGCAGTTACTCCTACAACTATGGCTACACCTTC.

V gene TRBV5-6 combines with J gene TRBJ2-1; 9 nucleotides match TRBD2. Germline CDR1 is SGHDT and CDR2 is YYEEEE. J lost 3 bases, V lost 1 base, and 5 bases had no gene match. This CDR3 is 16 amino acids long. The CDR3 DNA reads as TGTGCCAGCAGCTTGTCTAGCGGGGACTTCTACAATGAGCAGTTCTTC. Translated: CASSLSSGDFYNEQFF. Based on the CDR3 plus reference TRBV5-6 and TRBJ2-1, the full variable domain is DAGVTQSPTHLIKTRGQQVTLRCSPKSGHDTVSWYQQALGQGPQFIFQYYEEEERQRGNFPDRFSGHQFPNYSSELNVNALLLGDSALYLCASSLSSGDFYNEQFFGPGTRLTVL.

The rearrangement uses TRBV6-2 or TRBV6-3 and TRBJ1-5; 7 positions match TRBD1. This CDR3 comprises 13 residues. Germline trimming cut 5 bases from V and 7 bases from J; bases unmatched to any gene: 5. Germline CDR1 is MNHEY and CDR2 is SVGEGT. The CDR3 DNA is TGTGCCAGCAGTCCCGCGGGACAGCAGCCCCAGCATTTT. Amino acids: CASSPAGQQPQHF.

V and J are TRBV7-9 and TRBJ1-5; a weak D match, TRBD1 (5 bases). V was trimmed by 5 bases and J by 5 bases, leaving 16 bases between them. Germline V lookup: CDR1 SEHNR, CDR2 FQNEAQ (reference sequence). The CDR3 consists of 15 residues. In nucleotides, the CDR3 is TGTGCCAGCAGCGCGGAGCAGGGTCGTCATCAGCCCCAGCATTTT. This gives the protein CASSAEQGRHQPQHF.

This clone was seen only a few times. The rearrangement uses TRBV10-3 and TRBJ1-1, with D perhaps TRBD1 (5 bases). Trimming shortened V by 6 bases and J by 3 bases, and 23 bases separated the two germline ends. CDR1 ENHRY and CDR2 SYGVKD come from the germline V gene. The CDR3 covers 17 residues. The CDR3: CAISGVRDPRRDTEAFF. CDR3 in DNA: TGTGCCATCAGCGGTGTGAGGGACCCGAGGAGGGACACTGAAGCTTTCTTT.

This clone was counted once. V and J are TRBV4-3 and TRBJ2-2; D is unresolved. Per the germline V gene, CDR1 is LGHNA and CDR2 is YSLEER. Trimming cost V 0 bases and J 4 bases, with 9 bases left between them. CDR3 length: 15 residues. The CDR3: CASSQERRATGELFF. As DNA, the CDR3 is TGCGCCAGCAGCCAAGAGAGGCGAGCCACCGGGGAGCTGTTTTTT.

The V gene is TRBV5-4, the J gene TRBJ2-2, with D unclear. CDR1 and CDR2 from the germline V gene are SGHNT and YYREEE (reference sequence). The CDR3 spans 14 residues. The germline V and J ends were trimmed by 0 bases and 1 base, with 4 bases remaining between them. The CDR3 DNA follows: TGTGCCAGCAGCTTGGTCCAGAACACCGGGGAGCTGTTTTTT. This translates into CASSLVQNTGELFF. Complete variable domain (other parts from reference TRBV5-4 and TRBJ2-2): ETGVTQSPTHLIKTRGQQVTLRCSSQSGHNTVSWYQQALGQGPQFIFQYYREEENGRGNFPPRFSGLQFPNYSSELNVNALELDDSALYLCASSLVQNTGELFFGEGSRLTVL.

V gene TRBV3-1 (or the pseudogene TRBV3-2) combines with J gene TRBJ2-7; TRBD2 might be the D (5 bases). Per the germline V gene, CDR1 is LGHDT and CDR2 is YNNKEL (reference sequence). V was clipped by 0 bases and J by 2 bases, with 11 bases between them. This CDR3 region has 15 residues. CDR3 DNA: TGTGCCAGCAGCCAAGATTTCCGAGGGACCTACGAGCAGTACTTC. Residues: CASSQDFRGTYEQYF.

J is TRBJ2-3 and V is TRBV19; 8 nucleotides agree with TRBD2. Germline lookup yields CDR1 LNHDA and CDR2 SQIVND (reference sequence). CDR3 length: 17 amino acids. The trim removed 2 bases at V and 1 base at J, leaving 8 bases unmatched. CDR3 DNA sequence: TGTGCCAGTAGTATATCATTAGCGGGGTTTGGCACAGATACGCAGTATTTT. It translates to CASSISLAGFGTDTQYF. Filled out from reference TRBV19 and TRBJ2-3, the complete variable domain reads DGGITQSPKYLFRKEGQNVTLSCEQNLNHDAMYWYRQDPGQGLRLIYYSQIVNDFQKGDIAEGYSVSREKKESFPLTVTSAQKNPTAFYLCASSISLAGFGTDTQYFGPGTRLTVL.